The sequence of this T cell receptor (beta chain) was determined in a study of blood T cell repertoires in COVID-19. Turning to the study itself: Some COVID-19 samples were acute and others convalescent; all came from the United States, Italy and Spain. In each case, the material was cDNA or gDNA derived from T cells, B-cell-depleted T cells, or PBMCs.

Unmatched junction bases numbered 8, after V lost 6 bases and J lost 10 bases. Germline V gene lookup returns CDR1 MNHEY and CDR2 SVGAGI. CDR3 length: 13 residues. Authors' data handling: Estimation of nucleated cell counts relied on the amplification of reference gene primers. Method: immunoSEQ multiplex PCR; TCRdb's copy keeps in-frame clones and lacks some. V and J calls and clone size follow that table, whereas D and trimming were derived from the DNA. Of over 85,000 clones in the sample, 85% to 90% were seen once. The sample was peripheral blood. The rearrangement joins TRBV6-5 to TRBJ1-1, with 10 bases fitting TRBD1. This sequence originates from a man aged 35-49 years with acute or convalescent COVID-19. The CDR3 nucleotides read TGTGCCAGCAGCCGACAGGGGGCTTTGGGAGCTTTCTTT. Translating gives CASSRQGALGAFF.